This T cell receptor (beta chain) came from a study of blood T cell repertoires in COVID-19. Assay: immunoSEQ multiplex PCR; the TCRdb copy retains only in-frame clones and omits some. Of fewer than 400,000 clones listed, over 85% are singletons. There are 18 residues in the CDR3. V was shortened by 0 bases and J by 0 bases, with 17 bases between the two germline ends. Germline V lookup: CDR1 KGHSH, CDR2 LQKENI. This sequence originates from a young woman who had recovered from COVID-19. V is TRBV18 and J is TRBJ1-1; D unclear. Sequenced sample: PBMCs or T cells enriched from blood (not recorded which). CDR3 bases: TGTGCCAGCTCACCACCGGAAATATTACAGACCTTGAACACTGAAGCTTTCTTT. Protein sequence: CASSPPEILQTLNTEAFF. Complete variable domain (other parts from reference TRBV18 and TRBJ1-1): NAGVMQNPRHLVRRRGQEARLRCSPMKGHSHVYWYRQLPEEGLKFMVYLQKENIIDESGMPKERFSAEFPKEGPSILRIQQVVRGDSAAYFCASSPPEILQTLNTEAFFGQGTRLTVV.